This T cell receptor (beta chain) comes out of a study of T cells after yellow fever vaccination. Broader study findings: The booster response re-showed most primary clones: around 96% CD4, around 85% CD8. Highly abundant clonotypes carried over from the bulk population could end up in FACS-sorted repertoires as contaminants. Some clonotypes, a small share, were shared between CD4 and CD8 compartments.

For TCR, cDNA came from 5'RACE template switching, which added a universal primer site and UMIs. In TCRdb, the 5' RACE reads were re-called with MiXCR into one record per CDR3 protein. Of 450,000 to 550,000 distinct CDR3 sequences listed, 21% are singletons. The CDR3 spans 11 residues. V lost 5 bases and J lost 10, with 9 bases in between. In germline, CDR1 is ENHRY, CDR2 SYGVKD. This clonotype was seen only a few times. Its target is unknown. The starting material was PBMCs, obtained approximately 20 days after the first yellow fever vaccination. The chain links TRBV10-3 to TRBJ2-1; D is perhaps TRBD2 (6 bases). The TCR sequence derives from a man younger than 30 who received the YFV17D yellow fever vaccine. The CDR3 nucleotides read TGTGCCATCAGTCTGGAGGGAGAGCAGTTCTTC. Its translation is CAISLEGEQFF.